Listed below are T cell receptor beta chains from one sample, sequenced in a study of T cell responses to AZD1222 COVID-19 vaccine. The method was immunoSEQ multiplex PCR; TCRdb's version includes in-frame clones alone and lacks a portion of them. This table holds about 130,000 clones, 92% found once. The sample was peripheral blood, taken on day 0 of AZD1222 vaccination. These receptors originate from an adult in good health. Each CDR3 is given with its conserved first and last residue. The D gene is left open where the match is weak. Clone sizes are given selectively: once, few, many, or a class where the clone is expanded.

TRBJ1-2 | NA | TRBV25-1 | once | CASRVSGAFDGYTF | TGTGCCAGCAGAGTTTCAGGGGCTTTCGATGGCTACACCTTC
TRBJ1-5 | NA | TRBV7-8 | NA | CASSFIGLQPQHF | TGTGCCAGCAGCTTCATAGGGCTTCAGCCCCAGCATTTT
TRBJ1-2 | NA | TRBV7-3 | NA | CASSRTGQDDYGYTF | TGTGCCAGCAGTCGTACAGGGCAAGACGACTATGGCTACACCTTC
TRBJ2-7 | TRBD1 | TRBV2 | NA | CASSLDRYEQYF | TGTGCCAGCAGTCTGGACAGGTACGAGCAGTACTTC
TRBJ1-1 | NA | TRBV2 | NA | CASSVEGSGSAFF | TGTGCCAGCAGTGTTGAGGGTTCGGGTTCGGCTTTCTTT
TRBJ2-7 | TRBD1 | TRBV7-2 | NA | CASSFGSGGKYEQYF | TGTGCCAGCAGCTTCGGGTCAGGGGGAAAGTACGAGCAGTACTTC
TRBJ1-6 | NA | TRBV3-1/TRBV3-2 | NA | CASSQGLHGDSPLHF | TGTGCCAGCAGCCAGGGCCTCCACGGGGATTCACCCCTCCACTTT
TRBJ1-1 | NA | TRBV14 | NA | CASSPTGDEAFF | TGTGCCAGCAGCCCGACAGGAGATGAAGCTTTCTTT
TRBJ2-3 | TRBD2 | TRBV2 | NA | CASSQGLATDTQYF | TGTGCCAGCAGTCAAGGACTAGCTACAGATACGCAGTATTTT
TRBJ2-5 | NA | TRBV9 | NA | CASSVSGQIQETQYF | TGTGCCAGCAGCGTAAGTGGTCAGATCCAAGAGACCCAGTACTTC
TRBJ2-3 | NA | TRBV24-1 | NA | CATSDSGDTTDTQYF | TGTGCCACCAGTGATAGCGGAGATACCACAGATACGCAGTATTTT
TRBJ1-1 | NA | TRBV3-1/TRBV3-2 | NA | CASGRTVNTEAFF | TGTGCCAGCGGGAGGACAGTCAACACTGAAGCTTTCTTT
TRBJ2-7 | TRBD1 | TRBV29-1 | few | CSVESRGYEQYF | TGCAGCGTTGAATCCAGGGGGTACGAGCAGTACTTC
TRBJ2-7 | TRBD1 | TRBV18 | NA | CASSPPTGVYEQYF | TGTGCCAGCTCACCACCGACAGGGGTTTACGAGCAGTACTTC
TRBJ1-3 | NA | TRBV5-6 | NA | CASSSGTGGGNTIYF | TGTGCCAGCAGCTCGGGGACTGGGGGTGGAAACACCATATATTTT
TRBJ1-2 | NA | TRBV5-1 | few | CASKLGTDYGYTF | TGCGCCAGCAAACTGGGAACAGACTATGGCTACACCTTC
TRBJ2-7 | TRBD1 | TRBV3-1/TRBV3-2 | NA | CASSPPDRGYEQYF | TGTGCCAGCAGCCCCCCGGACAGGGGCTACGAGCAGTACTTC
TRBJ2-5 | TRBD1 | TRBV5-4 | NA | CASSLRGTGGQETQYF | TGTGCCAGCAGCTTACGGGGGACAGGGGGTCAAGAGACCCAGTACTTC
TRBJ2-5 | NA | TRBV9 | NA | CASSVDIQETQYF | TGTGCCAGCAGCGTAGATATCCAAGAGACCCAGTACTTC
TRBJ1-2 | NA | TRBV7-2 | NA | CASSSPRGVPHGYTF | TGTGCCAGCAGCTCGCCTCGGGGAGTCCCTCATGGCTACACCTTC
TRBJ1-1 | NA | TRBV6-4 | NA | CASSTSPGNTEAFF | TGTGCCAGCAGTACGAGTCCTGGGAACACTGAAGCTTTCTTT
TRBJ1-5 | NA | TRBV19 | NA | CASSIGRWVNEPQHF | TGTGCCAGTAGTATCGGTAGGTGGGTTAATGAGCCCCAGCATTTT
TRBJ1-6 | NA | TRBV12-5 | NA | CATSQADNSPLHF | TGTGCTACCTCCCAGGCGGATAATTCACCCCTCCACTTT
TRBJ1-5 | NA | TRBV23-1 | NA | CASSPQGTYQPQHF | TGCGCCAGCAGTCCCCAGGGGACCTATCAGCCCCAGCATTTT
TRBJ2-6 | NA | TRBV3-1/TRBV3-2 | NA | CASNVDLGQCDSDSGANVLTF | TGTGCCAGCAACGTTGACTTAGGACAGTGCGACTCAGACTCTGGGGCCAACGTCCTGACTTTC
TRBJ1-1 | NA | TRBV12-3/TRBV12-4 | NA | CASSIQGLEAFF | TGTGCCAGCAGTATACAGGGTCTTGAAGCTTTCTTT
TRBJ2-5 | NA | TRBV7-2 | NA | CASSAAGTSWETQYF | TGTGCCAGCAGCGCGGCAGGGACGAGCTGGGAGACCCAGTACTTC
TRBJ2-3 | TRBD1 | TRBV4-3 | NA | CASSLNPGGRGWTDTQYF | TGCGCCAGCAGCCTCAACCCGGGCGGCAGGGGGTGGACAGATACGCAGTATTTT
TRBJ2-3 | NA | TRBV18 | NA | CASSPAAGTQYF | TGTGCCAGCTCACCCGCTGCGGGTACGCAGTATTTT
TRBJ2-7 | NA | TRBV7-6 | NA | CASSFEGTYEQYF | TGTGCCAGCAGCTTCGAGGGGACCTACGAGCAGTACTTC
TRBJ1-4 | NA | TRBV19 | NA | CASRGTSATNEKLFF | TGTGCCAGTAGGGGGACTTCAGCAACTAATGAAAAACTGTTTTTT
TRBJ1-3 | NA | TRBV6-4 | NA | CARGKANSGNTIYF | TGTGCCAGGGGGAAAGCTAACTCTGGAAACACCATATATTTT
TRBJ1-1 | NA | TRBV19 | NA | CASPGPGADFLNTEAFF | TGTGCCAGTCCCGGACCCGGGGCCGATTTTTTGAACACTGAAGCTTTCTTT
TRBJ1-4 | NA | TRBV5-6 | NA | CASSSLGINEKLFF | TGTGCCAGCAGCAGCCTCGGAATTAATGAAAAACTGTTTTTT
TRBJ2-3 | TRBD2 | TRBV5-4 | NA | CASSPRTSATDTQYF | TGTGCCAGCAGCCCCAGGACTAGCGCTACAGATACGCAGTATTTT